The sample holds a few counts of the clone carrying this T cell receptor beta chain. This entry comes from a study of T cell responses to AZD1222 COVID-19 vaccine. Study details: Analysis merged second doses at about 4 or about 12 weeks.

V was shortened by 4 bases and J by 4 bases, with 10 bases between the two germline ends. Germline V gives CDR1 LGHDT, CDR2 YNNKEL (reference sequence). The CDR3 spans 13 residues. Repertoires were generated with immunoSEQ multiplex PCR, while TCRdb's copy carries only in-frame clones and drops some. This sample has fewer than 120,000 clones, with about 88% found just once. The sample consisted of peripheral blood, taken on day 0 of AZD1222 vaccination. The chain is built from TRBV3-1 (or the pseudogene TRBV3-2) and TRBJ1-1; D is undetermined. The sequence derives from an adult in good health. Here the CDR3 DNA reads TGTGCCAGCAGCCGAGGACGGATCACTGAAGCTTTCTTT. Amino acids: CASSRGRITEAFF.